This is a list of T cell receptor beta chains from one sample in a study of T cell responses to AZD1222 COVID-19 vaccine. Clones were sequenced by immunoSEQ multiplex PCR, and TCRdb holds only the in-frame ones, with some missing. The data contain about 100,000 clones, 88% of them seen just once; the ten biggest clones take up roughly 1.8%. The specimen comprised peripheral blood, sampled on day 0 of AZD1222 vaccination. These receptors were collected from an adult in good health. The conserved cysteine and the conserved F or W are not part of the CDR3 here. Part of the rows lack a size; the others show once, few, many or a class for expanded clones.

>TRBJ2-1|-|TRBV18
ASSPFGNEQF
>TRBJ1-1|-|TRBV30
AWSWGQNTEAF
>TRBJ2-1|-|TRBV4-3
ASSQLAGGVYEQF
>TRBJ1-1|-|TRBV7-9
ASSEGQVMNTEAF
>TRBJ2-7|few|TRBV4-1
ASSQAAFFPYEQY
>TRBJ2-1|-|TRBV4-3
ASSQGTSGIYNEQF
>TRBJ2-2|-|TRBV28
ASSFGNTGELF
>TRBJ2-5|-|TRBV18
ASSPRAGQGGKETQY
>TRBJ2-7|few|TRBV5-6
ASSFNGIGSYEQY
>TRBJ1-1|-|TRBV5-1
ASRWTGSNTEAF
>TRBJ1-3|-|TRBV14
ASSQVGNTIY
>TRBJ2-7|-|TRBV7-6
ASSNKVGGTGEQY
>TRBJ1-1|few|TRBV6-5
ASFRQGRAF
>TRBJ2-5|-|TRBV9
ASSVMGLAGETQY
>TRBJ2-7|-|TRBV6-6
ASSYRGLQENYEQY
>TRBJ1-1|-|TRBV5-6
ASSRQGARDTEAF
>TRBJ1-6|-|TRBV27
ASSLVEQGRSPLH
>TRBJ1-2|once|TRBV30
AWSVQAGGYT
>TRBJ2-2|-|TRBV5-4
ASSGMTSGSRTGELF
>TRBJ2-3|-|TRBV12-3/TRBV12-4
ASSLRADTQY
>TRBJ2-2|-|TRBV19
ASSIRRPNTGELF
>TRBJ1-6|-|TRBV4-3
ASSQDGYNSPLH
>TRBJ1-3|-|TRBV7-9
ASSLPGRSGNTIY
>TRBJ2-2|-|TRBV5-1
ASSLSLGLNTGELF
>TRBJ1-5|-|TRBV7-9
ASSRDGLQTQH
>TRBJ2-1|-|TRBV5-4
ASSPPGQGYNEQF
>TRBJ2-2|-|TRBV3-1/TRBV3-2
ASSHKTSGRPGELF
>TRBJ2-7|-|TRBV3-1/TRBV3-2
ASSPSGTYEQY
>TRBJ2-2|-|TRBV7-6
ASSLAPMRELF
>TRBJ1-3|-|TRBV19
ASSPNRVAHSGNTIY
>TRBJ1-5|-|TRBV27
ASSPLGGNQPQH
>TRBJ1-5|-|TRBV24-1
ATSVTGNQPQH